Presented here are 5 T cell receptor beta chains from one specimen sequenced in a study of shared clonotypes between healthy human individuals. TCRdb's copy holds only in-frame clones and misses some; the assay was immunoSEQ multiplex PCR. The sample yields about 2 million clones, over 85% seen once. Only CD45RO-negative cells positively selected for CCR7 counted as naive CD8 cells, so terminally differentiated effector memory CD45RA+ cells were excluded. Sequencing input: naive CD8+ T cells sorted from blood. The origin of the receptors is a young man in good health.

The chain carries TRBV7-8 and TRBJ2-1; no firm D call. Germline assignment: CDR1 SGHVS and CDR2 FQNEAQ. Trimming pared 5 bases from V and 6 bases from J, leaving 11 bases between. CDR3 length equals 13 residues. CDR3 sequence (DNA): TGTGCCAGCAGCCCGGTAGTCGTCAATGAGCAGTTCTTC. It codes for CASSPVVVNEQFF.

Note on this clone: Other nucleotide sequences from this sample produce the same CDR3. The chain employs TRBV11-2 and TRBJ2-7; D remains ambiguous. This CDR3 is 13 amino acids long. The V end lost 5 bases, the J end lost 1 base, and 9 bases lay between the germline ends. From germline, CDR1 is SGHAT and CDR2 FQNNGV. CDR3 amino acids: CASSPTSSYEQYF. The DNA of the CDR3 is TGTGCCAGCAGCCCGACAAGTTCCTACGAGCAGTACTTC.

The V gene is TRBV13, the J gene TRBJ2-7; 7 bases match TRBD2. The trim removed 4 bases at V and 4 bases at J, leaving 13 bases unmatched. Germline V gene sequence: CDR1 PRHDT, CDR2 FYEKMQ (reference sequence). This CDR3 is 16 amino acids long. CDR3 region: CASSSSTGGSTYEQYF. DNA for the CDR3: TGTGCCAGCAGCTCTTCGACGGGGGGATCTACATACGAGCAGTACTTC.

The CDR3 loop is CASSAEVAGTYEQYF. In DNA, the CDR3 is TGTGCCAGCAGTGCCGAGGTAGCGGGGACATACGAGCAGTACTTC. The rearrangement joins TRBV6-1 to TRBJ2-7; 8 positions agree with TRBD2. Trimming took 4 bases from V and 4 from J; bases not matched to a gene: 9. Germline-derived CDR1 and CDR2 are MNHNS and SASEGT. The CDR3 spans 15 residues.

The chain couples TRBV13 to TRBJ2-1, with TRBD2 identical over 8 bases. After removal of 5 bases from V and 2 bases from J, the junction contained 8 bases not matched to a gene. The germline V gene has CDR1 PRHDT and CDR2 FYEKMQ (reference sequence). This CDR3 contains 16 residues. As DNA, the CDR3 is TGTGCCAGCAGCAAGGAGGCGGGAGGAACCTACAATGAGCAGTTCTTC. It codes for CASSKEAGGTYNEQFF.